These 17 T cell receptor beta chains were all obtained from the same sample, sequenced in a study of regulatory T cells in long-lasting Graves disease. In building TCR beta libraries, iRepertoire HTBI primers were used together with Arm-PCR of CDR3 regions. From the multiplex PCR reads, TCRdb called clonotypes with MiXCR, one entry per CDR3 protein. The data hold around 420,000 distinct CDR3 sequences, with 15% observed a single time. The time point is: newly diagnosed GD, antithyroid drugs for less than 3 months. RNA extracted from PBMCs served as the sequencing template. The same specimen was also included in a second study, on T cells in Graves' hyperthyroidism and ophthalmopathy.

The sequencing here drew on peripheral blood mononuclear cells (PBMCs), taken at new diagnosis, from a patient treated with antithyroid drugs. The receptors stem from a middle-aged woman with Graves disease.

V gene TRBV4-3 combines with J gene TRBJ2-1; the match to TRBD2 covers 8 bases. The V and J ends lost 4 bases and 0 bases, in that order; junction bases with no gene match: 14. Germline CDR1 LGHNA, CDR2 YSLEER. CDR3 size: 19 residues. Here the CDR3 DNA reads TGCGCCAGCAGCCCCGGGGGGGCGGGAGCCCAGGGCTCCTACAATGAGCAGTTCTTC. Protein: CASSPGGAGAQGSYNEQFF.

The sample holds many counts of this clonotype. The chain combines TRBV19 with TRBJ2-3; no clear D gene. This CDR3 spans 13 amino acids. Germline loops: CDR1 LNHDA, CDR2 SQIVND (reference sequence). The V end was cut by 7 bases, the J end by 1 base, with 9 bases between. The CDR3 sequence: CASTGMGTDTQYF. The CDR3 nucleotides read TGTGCCAGTACTGGGATGGGCACAGATACGCAGTATTTT.

This clonotype was detected ten times or more. This sequence joins TRBV6-2 or TRBV6-3 and TRBJ2-3; D possibly uses TRBD1 or TRBD2 (5 bases each). V lost 6 bases to trimming and J lost 6 bases, with 22 bases between them. Germline V gives CDR1 MNHEY, CDR2 SVGEGT. This CDR3 spans 16 amino acids. CDR3 sequence reads: CASRSSGTLLGDTQYF. The CDR3 DNA reads as TGTGCCAGCAGATCGTCTGGGACCCTCCTGGGGGATACGCAGTATTTT.

J is TRBJ1-1 and V is TRBV5-6, with D tentatively TRBD1 (6 bases). With 4 bases removed from V and 0 bases from J, the gap between germline ends came to 13 bases. CDR1 and CDR2 from the germline V gene are SGHDT and YYEEEE. The CDR3 covers 15 residues. The CDR3 here is CASSLTQGMNTEAFF. The DNA for the CDR3 is TGTGCCAGCAGCCTCACTCAGGGGATGAACACTGAAGCTTTCTTT.

The chain carries TRBV18 and TRBJ2-1, with D uncertain. The ends were cut back, 0 bases at V and 8 bases at J, with 20 bases in the middle. The CDR3 is 17 amino acids. Germline lookup yields CDR1 KGHSH and CDR2 LQKENI. The DNA of the CDR3 is TGTGCCAGCTCACCACCGATGCGGCTAGGTGGTGGAGATGAGCAGTTCTTC. It yields the protein CASSPPMRLGGGDEQFF.

Comment on this clonotype: A much larger clone lies a single base off, so this may be a read error. Since the CDR3 does not end with the conserved phenylalanine or tryptophan, this likely comes from a read error. The chain combines TRBV10-1 with TRBJ2-1; the D gene could be TRBD1 or TRBD2 (6 bases each). The last part of the DNA fits TRBJ2-5 better; the J call may be wrong. CDR1 is WNHNN and CDR2 is SYGVQD in the germline V gene (reference sequence). The CDR3 runs to 14 residues. As DNA, the CDR3 is TGCGCCAGCAGCCGAGGGGGGACCCAAGAGACCCAGTACCTC. It encodes CASSRGGTQETQYL.

This clonotype occurred many times. The rearrangement uses TRBV3-1 and TRBJ2-7; 8 nucleotides align to TRBD1. The J call may be wrong; the DNA end is better matched by TRBJ2-3. The CDR3 has 16 residues. Germline-derived CDR1 and CDR2 are LGHDT and YNNKEL (reference sequence). The CDR3 reads CASSPPLGQGADTQYF. The CDR3 DNA reads TGTGCCAGCAGCCCCCCTCTAGGACAGGGAGCAGATACGCAGTATTTT.

This clonotype appeared a few times. J is TRBJ2-3 and V is TRBV9; possibly TRBD1 for D (6 bases). Germline CDR1 is SGDLS and CDR2 is YYNGEE. This CDR3 comprises 14 residues. V lost 4 bases, J lost 5 bases, and 14 bases lay in between. CDR3 in DNA: TGTGCCAGCAGCCCACACCGACAGGAAGATACGCAGTATTTT. Amino acid sequence: CASSPHRQEDTQYF. Complete variable domain (other parts from reference TRBV9 and TRBJ2-3): DSGVTQTPKHLITATGQRVTLRCSPRSGDLSVYWYQQSLDQGLQFLIQYYNGEERAKGNILERFSAQQFPDLHSELNLSSLELGDSALYFCASSPHRQEDTQYFGPGTRLTVL.

There are many counts of this clonotype. The chain couples TRBV2 to TRBJ1-2, with 7 bases matching TRBD1. CDR1 is SNHLY and CDR2 is FYNNEI in the germline V gene. With V trimmed by 6 bases and J by 2 bases, 12 bases remained unmatched. This CDR3 contains 16 residues. This chain's CDR3 is CASRRDRGTANYGYTF. CDR3 coding DNA: TGTGCCAGCAGGAGGGACAGAGGAACAGCCAACTATGGCTACACCTTC.

The chain links TRBV5-1 to TRBJ2-3; TRBD2 matches 10 bases. With V trimmed by 5 bases and J by 3 bases, 3 bases remained unmatched. The CDR3 has 14 residues. CDR1 is SGHRS and CDR2 is YFSETQ in the germline V gene. The DNA of the CDR3 is TGCGCCAGCAGAACTAGCGGGACAACAGATACGCAGTATTTT. This sequence encodes CASRTSGTTDTQYF.

For this clonotype: A clone one base away is much larger, so this may be a read error. The J gene is TRBJ2-5, the V gene TRBV5-1, with D hard to call. The J call is uncertain, as TRBJ2-1 better fits the DNA end. Germline assignment: CDR1 SGHRS and CDR2 YFSETQ. The CDR3 has 13 residues. The CDR3 sequence is CASSGILYNEQFF. Here the CDR3 DNA reads TGCGCCAGCAGCGGGATACTATACAATGAGCAGTTCTTC.

With regard to this clonotype: A read error may be the cause here, since a much bigger clone is one base away. The gene calls are TRBV6-2 or TRBV6-3 and TRBJ2-7, with 13 bases lining up with TRBD2. The CDR3 is 16 residues long. The germline gives CDR1 MNHEY, CDR2 SVGEGT. The CDR3: CASSYQRTSGSDERYF. Written as DNA, the CDR3 is TGTGCCAGCAGTTACCAAAGGACTAGCGGGAGCGACGAGCGGTACTTC.

This clonotype was detected only once. The rearrangement joins TRBV5-1 to TRBJ2-2; D gene ambiguous. The CDR3 runs 16 residues. Deletions cut 2 bases from V and 5 bases from J, with 16 bases between. The V gene's germline CDR1 is SGHRS and CDR2 YFSETQ. Here the CDR3 DNA reads TGCGCCAGCAGCTTCGGTATCGGTGAGAGAACCGGGGAGCTGTTTTTT. Translation gives CASSFGIGERTGELFF.

This clonotype was seen ten or more times. This chain links TRBV2 with TRBJ1-4; no clear D. The CDR3 sequence is 14 residues long. The ends were cut back, 2 bases at V and 4 bases at J, with 8 bases in the middle. The germline V gene has CDR1 SNHLY and CDR2 FYNNEI. Here the CDR3 DNA reads TGTGCCAGCAGTGAAAGTGGGAATAATGAAAAACTGTTTTTT. Its protein product is CASSESGNNEKLFF.

The chain joins TRBV3-1 to TRBJ2-7; D might be TRBD1 or TRBD2, each matching 5 bases. This CDR3 region has 13 residues. V was trimmed by 6 bases and J by 2 bases, leaving 11 bases between them. Germline lookup yields CDR1 LGHDT and CDR2 YNNKEL (reference sequence). Written as DNA, the CDR3 is TGTGCCAGCAGTAGGGACGGAACCTACGAGCAGTACTTC. Its translation: CASSRDGTYEQYF.

The chain's CDR3 is CATSRHADFYEQYF. In nucleotides, the CDR3 is TGTGCCACCAGCAGGCATGCGGACTTCTACGAGCAGTACTTC. The chain joins TRBV15 to TRBJ2-7, with D maybe TRBD2 (5 bases). Germline V gene data show CDR1 as LNHNV and CDR2 as YYDKDF (reference sequence). V was pared by 3 bases and J by 3 bases, with 12 bases between. The CDR3 loop spans 14 amino acids.

A few counts support this clonotype. This sequence joins TRBV18 and TRBJ1-5, with TRBD1 as a possible D gene (5 bases). Germline-derived CDR1 and CDR2 are KGHSH and LQKENI. The ends were cut back, 3 bases at V and 0 bases at J, with 15 bases in the middle. The CDR3 is made up of 17 amino acids. Here the CDR3 reads CASSPYGGGNSNQPQHF. The CDR3 bases are TGTGCCAGCTCACCGTACGGGGGAGGGAATAGCAATCAGCCCCAGCATTTT.